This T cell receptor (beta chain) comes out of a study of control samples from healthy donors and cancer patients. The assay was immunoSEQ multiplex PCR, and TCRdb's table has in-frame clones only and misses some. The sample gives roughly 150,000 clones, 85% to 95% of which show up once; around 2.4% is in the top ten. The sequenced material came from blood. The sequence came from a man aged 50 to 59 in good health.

The CDR3 bases are TGCGCCAGCAGCCACAACTACAATGAGCAGTTCTTC. Amino acids: CASSHNYNEQFF. The chain employs TRBV5-1 and TRBJ2-1; D is undetermined. The length of the CDR3 is 12 residues. Trimming stripped 4 bases from V and 3 bases from J, with 5 bases between. Germline V gene sequence: CDR1 SGHRS, CDR2 YFSETQ.